This entry concerns a single T cell receptor (beta chain). The antigen is undetermined. Primers: 60 Vbeta forward and 13 Jbeta reverse. Original handling: Unique TCR beta chains totaled roughly 80 million in a later count, with around 10 million of them shared. The table came from immunoSEQ multiplex PCR; TCRdb's copy has only in-frame clones and leaves some out. D and trimming come from the DNA, and the V and J calls and clone size come from that table. Seen in this sample are 150,000 to 250,000 clones; the ten most common clones hold roughly 0.7%. The source of the sample is a study of cytomegalovirus exposure and HLA in healthy donors. Study findings and constraints: Some segments of the V type, notably TRBV6-2 and TRBV6-3, were excluded as indistinguishable. Donors belonging to an Asian-associated ancestry cluster reportedly showed fewer N-insertions in productive TCRs than the roughly 670-donor mean, according to what a later analysis found.

V shed 2 bases and J shed 6 bases, with 14 bases lying between them. From germline, CDR1 is SGHNT and CDR2 YYREEE (reference sequence). The CDR3 length is 15 residues. Input material: PBMCs. This TCR was recovered from a boy between 5 and 17 years old in good health and CMV-seronegative. This rearrangement joins TRBV5-4 to TRBJ1-4, with no clear D. This CDR3 reads CASSFSAGRDEKLFF. The CDR3, as DNA: TGTGCCAGCAGCTTTAGCGCGGGGAGAGATGAAAAACTGTTTTTT.